This passage covers 12 T cell receptor beta chains from one sample sequenced in a study of blood T cell repertoires in COVID-19. Method: immunoSEQ multiplex PCR; TCRdb's copy keeps in-frame clones and lacks some. The repertoire holds 14,000 or so clones, with 75% to 90% as singletons. Specimen: peripheral blood. These receptor sequences come from a man aged 45 to 65 with active COVID-19.

This chain uses TRBV6-6 with TRBJ1-1; the match to TRBD1 covers 12 bases. J gave up 6 bases and V 4 bases, and 3 bases lay outside the gene matches. The germline CDR1 and CDR2 sequences are MNHNY and SVGAGI (reference sequence). The CDR3 length is 14 residues. CDR3 DNA sequence: TGTGCCAGCAGTTGGGACAGGGGGCGGTCTGAAGCTTTCTTT. This encodes CASSWDRGRSEAFF.

V usage is TRBV5-1 and J usage is TRBJ2-2, with D maybe TRBD1 (6 bases). Germline CDR1 SGHRS, CDR2 YFSETQ. CDR3 size: 14 residues. The V end lost 1 base, the J end lost 6 bases, and 10 bases lay between the germline ends. CDR3 in DNA: TGCGCCAGCAGCTTGAGGGGGAGTGCCGGGGAGCTGTTTTTT. Its protein product is CASSLRGSAGELFF.

This chain links TRBV7-2 with TRBJ2-7; TRBD1 might be the D (6 bases). Per germline, CDR1 SGHTA and CDR2 FQGNSA. CDR3 length: 14 residues. Trimming stripped 5 bases from V and 2 bases from J, with 13 bases between. The CDR3 DNA sequence: TGTGCCAGCAGCCTGGCGCGGACAGCCTACGAGCAGTACTTC. It encodes CASSLARTAYEQYF.

This chain uses TRBV28 with TRBJ2-2, with D possibly TRBD2 on 6 matching bases. The CDR3 spans 16 residues. Trimming took 6 bases from V and 5 from J, leaving 19 bases between them. The germline V gene has CDR1 MDHEN and CDR2 SYDVKM. The CDR3 DNA reads as TGTGCCAGCAGCCCCGCCGCCGGGGGAAGGACCGGGGAGCTGTTTTTT. Protein: CASSPAAGGRTGELFF.

The V gene is TRBV6-6, the J gene TRBJ2-1, with TRBD2 matching over 14 bases. After removal of 5 bases from V and 6 bases from J, the junction contained 9 bases not matched to a gene. Germline V CDR1 and CDR2: MNHNY, SVGAGI (reference sequence). CDR3 length: 17 amino acids. This CDR3 is CASSPPGLAGVGNEQFF. CDR3 bases: TGTGCCAGCAGTCCCCCGGGACTAGCGGGAGTGGGCAATGAGCAGTTCTTC.

The gene calls are TRBV7-9 and TRBJ2-7, with a weak D call TRBD1 (6 bases). The CDR3 contains 14 residues. Per the germline V gene, CDR1 is SEHNR and CDR2 is FQNEAQ (reference sequence). Trimming took off 6 bases at V and 3 bases at J, with 15 bases between the two ends. CDR3 bases: TGTGCCAGCAGGCCAGGACAGTCGGTCTACGAGCAGTACTTC. Protein product: CASRPGQSVYEQYF.

This rearrangement joins TRBV29-1 to TRBJ1-2; 10 nucleotides line up with TRBD1. The CDR3 covers 12 residues. Germline values: CDR1 SQVTM, CDR2 ANQGSEA. Trimming took 6 bases from V and 7 from J; bases not matched to a gene: 5. DNA for the CDR3: TGCAGCGTCGCCGGACAGGGGGGTGGCTACACCTTC. It encodes CSVAGQGGGYTF. The whole variable domain, remainder taken from reference TRBV29-1 and TRBJ1-2, is SAVISQKPSRDICQRGTSLTIQCQVDSQVTMMFWYRQQPGQSLTLIATANQGSEATYESGFVIDKFPISRPNLTFSTLTVSNMSPEDSSIYLCSVAGQGGGYTFGSGTRLTVV.

This clone is medium-sized by share. The chain carries TRBV30 and TRBJ2-5, with 13 positions matching TRBD2. The CDR3 is made up of 16 amino acids. Germline values: CDR1 GTSNPN, CDR2 SVGIG (reference sequence). V lost 2 bases, J lost 7 bases, and 10 bases stayed unmatched. DNA for the CDR3: TGTGCCTGGAGTCCCCGACTAGCGGGAGGCCCTGGGACCCAGTACTTC. Protein product: CAWSPRLAGGPGTQYF.

V usage is TRBV4-1 and J usage is TRBJ1-1; 7 bases match TRBD1. The CDR3 totals 13 residues. V gave up 4 bases and J gave up 10 bases; unmatched junction bases: 9. Germline lookup yields CDR1 MGHRA and CDR2 YSYEKL. The CDR3 region is CASSPIDRVVAFF. In nucleotides, the CDR3 is TGCGCCAGCAGCCCAATAGACAGGGTGGTAGCTTTCTTT.

In this sample, this clone turned up a few times. The chain joins TRBV5-4 to TRBJ2-1, with TRBD1 as a possible D gene (6 bases). Germline-derived CDR1 and CDR2 are SGHNT and YYREEE (reference sequence). This CDR3 region has 13 residues. The V and J ends lost 0 bases and 8 bases respectively, with 9 bases between them. CDR3 region: CASSLVGADEQFF. CDR3 bases: TGTGCCAGCAGCTTGGTGGGGGCGGATGAGCAGTTCTTC. Using reference TRBV5-4 and TRBJ2-1 for the parts outside the CDR3, the full variable domain is ETGVTQSPTHLIKTRGQQVTLRCSSQSGHNTVSWYQQALGQGPQFIFQYYREEENGRGNFPPRFSGLQFPNYSSELNVNALELDDSALYLCASSLVGADEQFFGPGTRLTVL.

The V gene is TRBV19, the J gene TRBJ2-1; 9 nucleotides line up with TRBD1. Germline CDR1 and CDR2: LNHDA and SQIVND (reference sequence). Trimming took 7 bases from V and 3 from J; bases not matched to a gene: 10. This CDR3 spans 16 amino acids. CDR3 sequence reads: CASTGGRDRVYNEQFF. The CDR3 coding sequence is TGTGCCAGTACCGGTGGCCGGGACAGGGTCTACAATGAGCAGTTCTTC.

This clone was recorded a few times. The chain combines TRBV6-2 or TRBV6-3 with TRBJ1-5, with 8 bases that match TRBD1. Germline CDR1 and CDR2: MNHEY and SVGEGT. The CDR3 has 14 amino acids. The J segment lost 1 base and the V segment lost 5 bases, leaving 1 base of the junction unmatched. The CDR3 loop is CASSRTGSNQPQHF. The CDR3 region has the DNA TGTGCCAGCAGTCGGACAGGGAGCAATCAGCCCCAGCATTTT.